The clone carrying this TCR beta chain was seen once. Libraries were prepared by immunoSEQ multiplex PCR; TCRdb keeps only in-frame clonotypes and omits some of them. The sample has around 110,000 clones; less than 95% are singletons. These data belong to a study of blood T cell repertoires in COVID-19. Whole-study context: T cells, B-cell-depleted T cells, or PBMCs supplied cDNA or gDNA.

V was pared by 4 bases and J by 13 bases, with 19 bases between. Germline CDR1 and CDR2: LGHDT and YNNKEL (reference sequence). This CDR3 region has 13 residues. The gene calls are TRBV3-1 (or the pseudogene TRBV3-2) and TRBJ1-2; the D is unclear. Sequenced sample: peripheral blood. The origin of this receptor is a human donor with active COVID-19. The donor label of this sample is uncertain. CDR3 in DNA: TGTGCCAGCAGCCCGTCGGGAGGCACCAGCGGCACCTTC. It specifies CASSPSGGTSGTF.